This section outlines one T cell receptor beta chain sequence together with its context. The antigen is not known. The data were taken from a study of blood T cells in healthy people across ages. Study findings and constraints: Observed TCR beta diversity per million T cells went down as age went up. This fall followed a roughly linear course with age. Possibly, changes in expanded clonotypes were confounded because donor CMV status was unknown.

Next came a second PCR, run for about 7 to 12 cycles, which used a sample-barcoded 5' primer along with a J-beta primer mix. Every cDNA molecule bore a tag from a template-switch adaptor containing 12 random nucleotides. MiXCR was run by TCRdb on the 5' RACE reads, yielding one entry per CDR3 protein. The table shows approximately 790,000 distinct CDR3 sequences, with 60% to 80% occurring only once. There are 14 residues in the CDR3. The germline gives CDR1 DFQATT, CDR2 SNEGSKA (reference sequence). V lost 0 bases to trimming and J lost 11 bases, with 19 bases between them. Each sample gave at least 7 million isolated PBMCs.

The clonotype originates from a man younger than 45 in good health. The sample was blood. The chain uses TRBV20-1 and TRBJ2-5; a possible D gene is TRBD2 (5 bases). The CDR3 DNA follows: TGCAGTGCTAGAGATGTCACGGGGAAGAGTGAGCAGTACTTC. This codes for CSARDVTGKSEQYF.